The clone carrying this TCR beta chain was observed at least ten times. Its target is not known. This record comes from a study of Graves' ophthalmopathy and Graves' hyperthyroidism. Newly diagnosed hyperthyroidism donors, aged 18 to 65, duration under 2 months. Losses at the gene ends were 0 bases for V and 4 bases for J; bases not matched to a gene: 14. Per germline, CDR1 SQVTM and CDR2 ANQGSEA. The CDR3 runs 17 residues. Whole-study findings and limits: A model of 13 signatures distinguished ophthalmopathy from stable hyperthyroidism at roughly 87% sensitivity and nearly 83% specificity. Blood shared most expanded thyroid clonotypes above 0.001 frequency.

The study amplified TCR beta CDR3 regions using RNA transcripts. After a first-round RT-PCR with HTBI primers, a second-round multiplex PCR was run. TCRdb reanalysed the multiplex PCR reads using MiXCR and keeps one entry per CDR3 protein. The sample includes 900,000 to 1,200,000 distinct CDR3 sequences, about two fifths of them seen just once. The receptor comes from an adult man with Graves' hyperthyroidism. The material sequenced was peripheral blood or thyroid tissue (not recorded which). V is TRBV29-1 and J is TRBJ1-2; TRBD1 agrees at 7 bases. The CDR3 sequence: CSVEDLTGWLRGYGYTF. CDR3 in DNA: TGCAGCGTTGAAGATCTGACAGGGTGGCTCCGCGGCTATGGCTACACCTTC.